This record covers a single TCR beta chain. Compared with germline, one end of the junction differs, possibly owing to a read error. The sample is drawn from a study of cytotoxic CD8 clonotypes in ibrutinib-treated CLL. The germline gives CDR1 MGHDK, CDR2 SYGVNS. CDR3 size: 14 residues. Assay used: immunoSEQ multiplex PCR; TCRdb lists only in-frame clones, some missing. The sample lists roughly 76,000 clones, approximately 80% occurring once. The chain uses TRBV25-1 and TRBJ2-7; D is tentatively TRBD1 or TRBD2 (5 bases each). This specimen was PBMCs, taken at disease progression, from a patient treated with ibrutinib. This receptor was taken from a human donor with chronic lymphocytic leukemia. CDR3 nucleotide sequence: TGTGCCAGCAGTGAATATAGGGTCGGGGCAGCCCCTGTCTTC. Translating gives CASSEYRVGAAPVF.